Listed below are T cell receptor beta chains from one sample, sequenced in a study of cytomegalovirus exposure and HLA in healthy donors. Method: immunoSEQ multiplex PCR; TCRdb's copy keeps in-frame clones and lacks some. The sample includes approximately 220,000 clones, approximately 88% of them seen just once. Sequenced material: PBMCs. Source of these receptors: a boy aged 2 to 10 in good health and CMV-seronegative. Each CDR3 is given with its conserved first and last residue. A D gene is named only where the DNA matches it firmly. Size values are once, few and many counts, or a class for expanded clones, and some rows have none.

>TRBV13|TRBJ2-2|TRBD1|-
TGTGCCGGAAACAGGGGGAACACCGGGGAGCTGTTTTTT
CAGNRGNTGELFF
>TRBV5-4|TRBJ1-2|-|-
TGTGCCAGCAGCTTGCTCGGGGAGAACTATGGCTACACCTTC
CASSLLGENYGYTF
>TRBV9|TRBJ2-1|-|-
TGTGCCAGCAGCCCAGGGGACGTCCCATACAATGAGCAGTTCTTC
CASSPGDVPYNEQFF
>TRBV29-1|TRBJ1-1|TRBD1|-
TGCAGCGGCCTACGGACAGGGTCGAATGAAGCTTTCTTT
CSGLRTGSNEAFF
>TRBV6-5|TRBJ1-1|-|few
TGTGCCAGCAGTTACTCTCGGAGCACTGAAGCTTTCTTT
CASSYSRSTEAFF
>TRBV5-4|TRBJ1-6|-|-
TGTGCCAGCAGCAAAGGGGAGGGTTTTTATAATTCACCCCTCCACTTT
CASSKGEGFYNSPLHF
>TRBV7-3|TRBJ2-1|-|-
TGTGCCAGCAGCTTAGGTCGAATTCAGGGCCTAGGGGAGCAGTTCTTC
CASSLGRIQGLGEQFF
>TRBV30|TRBJ2-4|-|-
TGTGCCTGGAGTGTAGGCGGAAACATTCAGTACTTC
CAWSVGGNIQYF
>TRBV5-1|TRBJ2-3|-|-
TGCGCCAGCAGCTTTGAGGGACACCGAAGCACAGATACGCAGTATTTT
CASSFEGHRSTDTQYF
>TRBV21-1|TRBJ1-2|-|-
TGTGCCAGCAGCGTCCGGGACAAATCCTATGGCTACACCTTC
CASSVRDKSYGYTF
>TRBV6-1|TRBJ1-5|-|-
TGTGCCAGCAGTGAACAGGGCCCCTTTCGGCCCCAGCATTTT
CASSEQGPFRPQHF